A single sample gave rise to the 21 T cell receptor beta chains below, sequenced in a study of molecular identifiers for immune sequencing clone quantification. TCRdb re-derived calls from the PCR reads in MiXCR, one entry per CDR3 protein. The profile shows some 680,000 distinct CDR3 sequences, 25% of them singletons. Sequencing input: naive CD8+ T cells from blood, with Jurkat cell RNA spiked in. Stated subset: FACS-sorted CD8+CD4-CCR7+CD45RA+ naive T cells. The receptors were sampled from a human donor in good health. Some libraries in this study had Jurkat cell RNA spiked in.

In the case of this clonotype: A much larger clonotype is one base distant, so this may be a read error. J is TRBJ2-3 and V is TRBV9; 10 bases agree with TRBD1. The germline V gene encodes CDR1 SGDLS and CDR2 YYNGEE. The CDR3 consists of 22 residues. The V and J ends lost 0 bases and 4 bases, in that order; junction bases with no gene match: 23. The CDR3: CASSVGVVLDWTGGSSADTQYF. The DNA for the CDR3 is TGTGCCAGCAGCGTAGGCGTCGTCTTGGATTGGACAGGGGGATCTAGCGCAGATACGCAGTATTTT. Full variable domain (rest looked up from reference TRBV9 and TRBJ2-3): DSGVTQTPKHLITATGQRVTLRCSPRSGDLSVYWYQQSLDQGLQFLIQYYNGEERAKGNILERFSAQQFPDLHSELNLSSLELGDSALYFCASSVGVVLDWTGGSSADTQYFGPGTRLTVL.

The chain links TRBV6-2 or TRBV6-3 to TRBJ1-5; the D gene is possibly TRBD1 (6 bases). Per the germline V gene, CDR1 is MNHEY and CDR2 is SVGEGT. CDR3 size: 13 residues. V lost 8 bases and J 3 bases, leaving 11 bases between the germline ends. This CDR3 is CASGRGYNQPQHF. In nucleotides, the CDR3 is TGTGCCAGCGGCAGGGGATACAATCAGCCCCAGCATTTT.

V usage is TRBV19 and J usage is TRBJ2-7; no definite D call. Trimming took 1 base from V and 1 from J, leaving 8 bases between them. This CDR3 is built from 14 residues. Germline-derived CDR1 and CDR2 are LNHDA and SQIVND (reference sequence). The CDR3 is CASSIGFGSYEQYF. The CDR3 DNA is TGTGCCAGTAGTATAGGCTTTGGATCCTACGAGCAGTACTTC.

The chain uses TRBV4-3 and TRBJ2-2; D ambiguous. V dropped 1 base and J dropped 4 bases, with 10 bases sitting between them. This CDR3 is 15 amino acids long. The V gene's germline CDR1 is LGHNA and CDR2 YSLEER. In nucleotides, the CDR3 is TGCGCCAGCAGCCAAGTTTTGGAAGCCACCGGGGAGCTGTTTTTT. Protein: CASSQVLEATGELFF.

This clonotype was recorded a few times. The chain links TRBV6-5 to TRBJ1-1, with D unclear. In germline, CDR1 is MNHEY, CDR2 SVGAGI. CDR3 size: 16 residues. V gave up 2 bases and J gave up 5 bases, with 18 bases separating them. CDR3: CASSYSKGAKLTEAFF. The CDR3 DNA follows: TGTGCCAGCAGTTACAGTAAGGGCGCAAAACTTACTGAAGCTTTCTTT.

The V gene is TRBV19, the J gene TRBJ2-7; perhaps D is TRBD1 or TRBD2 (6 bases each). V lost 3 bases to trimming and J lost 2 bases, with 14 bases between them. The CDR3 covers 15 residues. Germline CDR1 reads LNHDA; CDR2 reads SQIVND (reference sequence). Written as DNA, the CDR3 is TGTGCCAGTAGTATTGGAGGGGGGACCACCTACGAGCAGTACTTC. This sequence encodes CASSIGGGTTYEQYF.

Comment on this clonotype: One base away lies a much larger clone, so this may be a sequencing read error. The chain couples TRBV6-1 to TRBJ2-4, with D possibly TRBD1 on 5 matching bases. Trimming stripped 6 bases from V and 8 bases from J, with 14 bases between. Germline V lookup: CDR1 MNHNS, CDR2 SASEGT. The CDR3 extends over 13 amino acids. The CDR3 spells CASRADSPYIQYF. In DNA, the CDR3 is TGTGCCAGCAGGGCCGACAGTCCCTACATTCAGTACTTC.

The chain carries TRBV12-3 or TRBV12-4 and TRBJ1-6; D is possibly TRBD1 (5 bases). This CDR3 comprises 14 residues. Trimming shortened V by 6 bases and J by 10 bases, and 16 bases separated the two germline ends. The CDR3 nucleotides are TGTGCCAGCAGACAGCCTGGGGCCGGCTCACCCCTCCACTTT. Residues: CASRQPGAGSPLHF.

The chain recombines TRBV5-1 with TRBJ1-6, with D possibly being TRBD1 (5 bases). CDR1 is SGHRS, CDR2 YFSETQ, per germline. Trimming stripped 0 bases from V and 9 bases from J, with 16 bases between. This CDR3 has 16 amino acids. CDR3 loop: CASSLETGLVGSPLHF. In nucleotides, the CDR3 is TGCGCCAGCAGCTTGGAGACGGGGCTTGTCGGTTCACCCCTCCACTTT.

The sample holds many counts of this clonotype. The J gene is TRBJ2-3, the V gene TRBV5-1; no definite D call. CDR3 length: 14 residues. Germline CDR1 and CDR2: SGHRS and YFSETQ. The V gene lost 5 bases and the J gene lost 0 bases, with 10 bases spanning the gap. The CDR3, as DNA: TGCGCCAGCAGAGGAGCCCCTAGCACAGATACGCAGTATTTT. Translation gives CASRGAPSTDTQYF.

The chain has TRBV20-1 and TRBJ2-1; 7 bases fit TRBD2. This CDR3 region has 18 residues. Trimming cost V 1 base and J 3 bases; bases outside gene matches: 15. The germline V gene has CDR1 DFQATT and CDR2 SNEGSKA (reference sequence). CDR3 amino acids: CSARAGGWAGVVYNEQFF. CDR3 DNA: TGCAGTGCTAGAGCGGGGGGATGGGCGGGAGTAGTCTACAATGAGCAGTTCTTC.

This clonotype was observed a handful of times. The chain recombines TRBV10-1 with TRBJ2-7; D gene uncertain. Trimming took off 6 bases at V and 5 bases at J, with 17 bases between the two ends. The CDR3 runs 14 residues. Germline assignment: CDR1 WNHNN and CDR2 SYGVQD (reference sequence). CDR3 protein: CASSGLYISHEQYF. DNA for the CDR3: TGCGCCAGCAGCGGTCTGTATATATCCCACGAGCAGTACTTC.

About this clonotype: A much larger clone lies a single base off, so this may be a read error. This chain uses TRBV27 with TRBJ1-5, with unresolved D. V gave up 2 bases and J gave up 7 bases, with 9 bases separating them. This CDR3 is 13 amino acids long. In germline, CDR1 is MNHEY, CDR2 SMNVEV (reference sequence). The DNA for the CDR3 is TGTGCCAGCAGTTTACACCTGGACCAGCCCCAGCATTTT. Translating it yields CASSLHLDQPQHF.

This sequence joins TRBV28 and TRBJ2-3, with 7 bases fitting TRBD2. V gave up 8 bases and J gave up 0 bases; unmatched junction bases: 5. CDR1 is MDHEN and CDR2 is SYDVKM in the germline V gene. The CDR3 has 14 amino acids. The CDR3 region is CASRERGSTDTQYF. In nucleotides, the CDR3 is TGTGCCAGCCGGGAGCGGGGTAGCACAGATACGCAGTATTTT.

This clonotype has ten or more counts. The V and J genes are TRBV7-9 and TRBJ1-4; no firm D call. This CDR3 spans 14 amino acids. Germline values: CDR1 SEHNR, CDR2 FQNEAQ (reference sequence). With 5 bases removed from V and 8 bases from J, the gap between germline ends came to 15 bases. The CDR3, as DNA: TGTGCCAGCAGCCCCTGGGATGTGCGAGAAAAACTGTTTTTT. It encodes CASSPWDVREKLFF.

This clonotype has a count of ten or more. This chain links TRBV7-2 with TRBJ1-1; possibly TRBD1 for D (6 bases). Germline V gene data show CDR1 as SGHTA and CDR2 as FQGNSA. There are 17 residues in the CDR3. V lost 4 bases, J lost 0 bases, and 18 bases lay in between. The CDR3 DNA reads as TGTGCCAGCAGCTCGACAAGCAACAGGGCCCTGAACACTGAAGCTTTCTTT. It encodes CASSSTSNRALNTEAFF. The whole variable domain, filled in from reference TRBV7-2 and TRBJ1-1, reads GAGVSQSPSNKVTEKGKDVELRCDPISGHTALYWYRQSLGQGLEFLIYFQGNSAPDKSGLPSDRFSAERTGGSVSTLTIQRTQQEDSAVYLCASSSTSNRALNTEAFFGQGTRLTVV.

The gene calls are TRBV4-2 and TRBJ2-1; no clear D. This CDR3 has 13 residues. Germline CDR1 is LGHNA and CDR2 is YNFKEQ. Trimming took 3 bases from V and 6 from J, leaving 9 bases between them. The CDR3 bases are TGTGCCAGCAGCCAGGAATCGAGCAATGAGCAGTTCTTC. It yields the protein CASSQESSNEQFF.

Here the CDR3 reads CASSQAGLGVNNSPLHF. As DNA, the CDR3 is TGCGCCAGCAGCCAAGCGGGGCTGGGGGTAAATAATTCACCCCTCCACTTT. The rearrangement links TRBV4-1 to TRBJ1-6; D might be TRBD1 (5 bases). V lost 1 base, J lost 5 bases, and 15 bases lay in between. Germline assignment: CDR1 MGHRA and CDR2 YSYEKL. The CDR3 runs 17 residues.

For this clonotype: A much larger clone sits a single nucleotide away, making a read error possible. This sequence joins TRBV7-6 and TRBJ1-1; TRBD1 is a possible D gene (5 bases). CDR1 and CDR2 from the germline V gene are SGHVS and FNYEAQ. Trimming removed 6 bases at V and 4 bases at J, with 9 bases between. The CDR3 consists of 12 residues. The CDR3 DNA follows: TGTGCCAGCAGTGCCGGGGCCACTGAAGCTTTCTTT. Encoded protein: CASSAGATEAFF.

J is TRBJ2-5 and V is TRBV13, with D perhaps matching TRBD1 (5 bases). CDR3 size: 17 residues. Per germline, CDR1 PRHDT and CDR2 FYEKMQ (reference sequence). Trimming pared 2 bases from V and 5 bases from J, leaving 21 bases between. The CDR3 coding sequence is TGTGCCAGCAGCTTAAGATCAGGCTGGGGCTCAGTGGAGACCCAGTACTTC. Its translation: CASSLRSGWGSVETQYF.

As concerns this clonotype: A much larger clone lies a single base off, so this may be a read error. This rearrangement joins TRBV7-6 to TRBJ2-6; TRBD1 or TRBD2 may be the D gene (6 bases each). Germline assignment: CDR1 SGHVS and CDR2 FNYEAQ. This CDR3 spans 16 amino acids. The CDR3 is CASSPIQGGGANVLPF. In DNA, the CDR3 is TGTGCCAGCAGCCCAATACAGGGTGGCGGGGCCAACGTCCTGCCTTTC.